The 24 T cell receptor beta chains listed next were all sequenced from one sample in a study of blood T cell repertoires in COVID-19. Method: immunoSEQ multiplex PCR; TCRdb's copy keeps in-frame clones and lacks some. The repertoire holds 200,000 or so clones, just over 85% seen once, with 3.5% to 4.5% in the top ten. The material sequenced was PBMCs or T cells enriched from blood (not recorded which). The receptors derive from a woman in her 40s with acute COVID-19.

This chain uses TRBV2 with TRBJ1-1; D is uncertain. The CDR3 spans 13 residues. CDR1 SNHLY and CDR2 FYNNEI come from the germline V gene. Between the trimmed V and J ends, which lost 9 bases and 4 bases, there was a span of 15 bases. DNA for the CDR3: TGTGCCAGTACATTCGGGTGGAGCACTGAAGCTTTCTTT. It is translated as CASTFGWSTEAFF.

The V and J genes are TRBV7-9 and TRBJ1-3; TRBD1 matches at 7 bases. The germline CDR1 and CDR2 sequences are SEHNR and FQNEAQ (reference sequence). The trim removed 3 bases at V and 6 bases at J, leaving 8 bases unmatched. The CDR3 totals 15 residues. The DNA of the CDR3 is TGTGCCAGCAGCTTTGGCACAGGGGACGCAAACACCATATATTTT. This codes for CASSFGTGDANTIYF.

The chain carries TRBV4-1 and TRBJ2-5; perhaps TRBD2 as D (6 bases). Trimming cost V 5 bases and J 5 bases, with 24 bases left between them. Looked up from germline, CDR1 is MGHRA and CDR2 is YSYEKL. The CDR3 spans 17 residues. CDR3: CASSSGPRGRGGETQYF. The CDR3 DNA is TGCGCCAGCAGCTCGGGGCCCCGGGGGAGAGGTGGGGAGACCCAGTACTTC.

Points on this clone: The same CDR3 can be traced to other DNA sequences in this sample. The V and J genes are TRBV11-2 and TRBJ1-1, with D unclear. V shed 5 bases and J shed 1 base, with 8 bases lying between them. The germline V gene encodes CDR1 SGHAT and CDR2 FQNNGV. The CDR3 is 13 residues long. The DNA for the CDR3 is TGTGCCAGCAGCCTATCAGGGAACACTGAAGCTTTCTTT. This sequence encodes CASSLSGNTEAFF.

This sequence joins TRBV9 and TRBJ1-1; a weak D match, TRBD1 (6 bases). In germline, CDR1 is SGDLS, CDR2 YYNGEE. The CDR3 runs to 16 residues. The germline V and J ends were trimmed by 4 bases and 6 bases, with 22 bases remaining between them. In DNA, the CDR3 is TGTGCCAGCAGCCCAACATTAAACAGGGTGTTGGCTGAAGCTTTCTTT. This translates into CASSPTLNRVLAEAFF.

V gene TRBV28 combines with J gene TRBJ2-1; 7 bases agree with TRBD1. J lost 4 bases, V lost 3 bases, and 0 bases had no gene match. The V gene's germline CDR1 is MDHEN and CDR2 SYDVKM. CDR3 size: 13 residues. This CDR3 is CASSLGQYNEQFF. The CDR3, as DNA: TGTGCCAGCAGTTTGGGACAGTACAATGAGCAGTTCTTC.

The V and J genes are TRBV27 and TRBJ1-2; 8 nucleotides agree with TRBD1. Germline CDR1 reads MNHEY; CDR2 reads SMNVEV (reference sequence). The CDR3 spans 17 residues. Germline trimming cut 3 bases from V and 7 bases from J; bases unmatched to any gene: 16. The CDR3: CASSLRLTQGANRGYTF. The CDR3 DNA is TGTGCCAGCAGTTTGAGATTAACGCAGGGGGCAAATCGTGGCTACACCTTC.

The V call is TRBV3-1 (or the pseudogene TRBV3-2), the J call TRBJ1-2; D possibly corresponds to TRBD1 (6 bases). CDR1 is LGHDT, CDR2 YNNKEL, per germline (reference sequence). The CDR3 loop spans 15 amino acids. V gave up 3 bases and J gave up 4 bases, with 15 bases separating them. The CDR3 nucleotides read TGTGCCAGCAGCCAGGGGGCCCTCACGGGCTATGGCTACACCTTC. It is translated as CASSQGALTGYGYTF.

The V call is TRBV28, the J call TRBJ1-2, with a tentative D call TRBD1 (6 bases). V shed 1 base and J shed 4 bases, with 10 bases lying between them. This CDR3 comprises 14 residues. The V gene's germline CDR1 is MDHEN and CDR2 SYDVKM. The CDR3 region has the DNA TGTGCCAGCAGTTTATTAGGGGGTCTCTATGGCTACACCTTC. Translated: CASSLLGGLYGYTF.

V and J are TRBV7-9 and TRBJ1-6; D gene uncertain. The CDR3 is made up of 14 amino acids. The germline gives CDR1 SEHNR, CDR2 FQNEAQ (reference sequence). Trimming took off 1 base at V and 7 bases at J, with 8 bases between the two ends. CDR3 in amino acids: CASSLEGVNSPLHF. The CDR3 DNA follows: TGTGCCAGCAGCTTAGAGGGAGTCAATTCACCCCTCCACTTT.

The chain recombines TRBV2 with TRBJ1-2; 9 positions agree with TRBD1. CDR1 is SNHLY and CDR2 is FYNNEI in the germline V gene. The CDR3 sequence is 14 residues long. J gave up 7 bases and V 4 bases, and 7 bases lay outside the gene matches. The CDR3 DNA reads TGTGCCAGCAGTGCCGGGACAGGGATTTTTGGCTACACCTTC. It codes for CASSAGTGIFGYTF.

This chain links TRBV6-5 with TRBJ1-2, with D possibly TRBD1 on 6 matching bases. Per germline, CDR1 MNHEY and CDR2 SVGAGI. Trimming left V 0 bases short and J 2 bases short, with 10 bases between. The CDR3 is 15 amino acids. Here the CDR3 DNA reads TGTGCCAGCAGTTACTCAAGCGACAGGAACTATGGCTACACCTTC. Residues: CASSYSSDRNYGYTF.

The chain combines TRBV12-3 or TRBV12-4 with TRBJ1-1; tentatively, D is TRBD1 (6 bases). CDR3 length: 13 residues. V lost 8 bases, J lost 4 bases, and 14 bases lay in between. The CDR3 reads CASGRGGITEAFF. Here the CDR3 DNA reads TGTGCCAGCGGGAGGGGGGGAATCACTGAAGCTTTCTTT.

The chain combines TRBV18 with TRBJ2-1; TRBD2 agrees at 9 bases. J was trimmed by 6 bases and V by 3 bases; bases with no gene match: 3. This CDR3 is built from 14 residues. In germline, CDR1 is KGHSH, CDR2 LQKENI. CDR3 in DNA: TGTGCCAGCTCACCTGGCGGGGGGGCCAATGAGCAGTTCTTC. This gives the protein CASSPGGGANEQFF.

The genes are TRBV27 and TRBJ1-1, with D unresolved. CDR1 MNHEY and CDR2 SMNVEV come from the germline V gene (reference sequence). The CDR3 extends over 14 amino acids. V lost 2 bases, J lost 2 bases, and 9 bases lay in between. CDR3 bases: TGTGCCAGCAGTTTAAACAGTGAAAACACTGAAGCTTTCTTT. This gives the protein CASSLNSENTEAFF.

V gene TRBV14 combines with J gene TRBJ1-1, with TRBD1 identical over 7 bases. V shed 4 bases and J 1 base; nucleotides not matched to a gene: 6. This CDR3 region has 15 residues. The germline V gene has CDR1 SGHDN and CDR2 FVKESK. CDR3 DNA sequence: TGTGCCAGCAGCCGAATTAACAGGGGGAACACTGAAGCTTTCTTT. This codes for CASSRINRGNTEAFF.

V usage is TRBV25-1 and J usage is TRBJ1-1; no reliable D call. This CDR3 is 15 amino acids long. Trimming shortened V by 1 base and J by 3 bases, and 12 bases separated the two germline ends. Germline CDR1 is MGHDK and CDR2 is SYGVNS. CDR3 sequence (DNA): TGTGCCAGCAGTGAATTAGGAATGGGCGACACTGAAGCTTTCTTT. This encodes CASSELGMGDTEAFF.

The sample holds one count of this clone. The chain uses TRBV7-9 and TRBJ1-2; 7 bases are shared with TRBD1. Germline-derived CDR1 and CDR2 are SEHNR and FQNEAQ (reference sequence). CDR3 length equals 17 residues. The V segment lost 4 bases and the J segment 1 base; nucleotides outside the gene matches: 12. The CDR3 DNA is TGTGCCAGCAGCTCCCGTAGCCAGGGGGTACTTAACTATGGCTACACCTTC. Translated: CASSSRSQGVLNYGYTF.

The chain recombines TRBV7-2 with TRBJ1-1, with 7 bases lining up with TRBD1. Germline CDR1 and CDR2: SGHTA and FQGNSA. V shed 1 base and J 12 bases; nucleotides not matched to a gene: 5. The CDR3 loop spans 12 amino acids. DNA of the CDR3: TGTGCCAGCAGCTTAGGAGACAGGGAGACTTTCTTT. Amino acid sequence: CASSLGDRETFF.

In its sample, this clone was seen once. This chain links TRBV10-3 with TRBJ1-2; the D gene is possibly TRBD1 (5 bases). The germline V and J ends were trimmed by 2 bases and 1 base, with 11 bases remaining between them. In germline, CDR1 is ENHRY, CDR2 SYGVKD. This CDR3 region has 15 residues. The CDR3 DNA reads TGTGCCATCAGTGAGATGGCAGGGATTAACTATGGCTACACCTTC. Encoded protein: CAISEMAGINYGYTF.

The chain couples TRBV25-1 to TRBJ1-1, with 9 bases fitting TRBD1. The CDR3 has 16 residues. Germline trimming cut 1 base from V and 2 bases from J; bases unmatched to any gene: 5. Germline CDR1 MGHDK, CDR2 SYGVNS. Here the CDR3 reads CASSESEGQGNTEAFF. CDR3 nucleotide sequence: TGTGCCAGCAGTGAATCGGAGGGACAGGGAAACACTGAAGCTTTCTTT.

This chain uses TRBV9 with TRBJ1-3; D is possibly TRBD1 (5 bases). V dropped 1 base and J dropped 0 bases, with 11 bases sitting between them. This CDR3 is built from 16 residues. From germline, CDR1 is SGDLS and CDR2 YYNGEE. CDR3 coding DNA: TGTGCCAGCAGCGTACGCAGGACACCCTCTGGAAACACCATATATTTT. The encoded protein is CASSVRRTPSGNTIYF.

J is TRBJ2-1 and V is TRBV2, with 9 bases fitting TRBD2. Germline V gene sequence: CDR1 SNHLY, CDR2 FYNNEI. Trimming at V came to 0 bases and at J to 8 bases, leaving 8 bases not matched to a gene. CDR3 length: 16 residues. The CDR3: CASSEARAGGGHEQFF. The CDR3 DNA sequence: TGTGCCAGCAGTGAAGCGCGAGCGGGGGGAGGGCATGAGCAGTTCTTC. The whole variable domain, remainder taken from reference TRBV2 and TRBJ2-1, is EPEVTQTPSHQVTQMGQEVILRCVPISNHLYFYWYRQILGQKVEFLVSFYNNEISEKSEIFDDQFSVERPDGSNFTLKIRSTKLEDSAMYFCASSEARAGGGHEQFFGPGTRLTVL.

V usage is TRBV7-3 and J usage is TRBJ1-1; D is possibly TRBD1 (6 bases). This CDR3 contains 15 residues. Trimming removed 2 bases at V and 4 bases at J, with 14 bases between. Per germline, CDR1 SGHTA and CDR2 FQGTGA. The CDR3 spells CASSLGGARSTEAFF. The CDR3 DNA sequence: TGTGCCAGCAGCTTAGGGGGGGCGCGGAGCACTGAAGCTTTCTTT.